Sequencing of this T cell receptor (beta chain) was carried out in a study of shared clonotypes between healthy human individuals. Study results and caveats: Larger estimated richness was generally recorded for naive subsets relative to memory subsets.

V was clipped by 0 bases and J by 1 base, with 6 bases between them. CDR1 ENHRY and CDR2 SYGVKD come from the germline V gene. This CDR3 is built from 14 residues. A word on this clone: Its matching antigen is unknown.

Selected positively for CCR7 and CD45RO-negative, naive CD8 cells excluded terminally differentiated effector memory CD45RA+ cells. All donors were Caucasian adults living in Nashville, Tennessee. Deep-level settings were used for running the assay. In the source study's methods: Junction-only immunoSEQ data arrived without quality scores, meaning filtering differed. The table came from immunoSEQ multiplex PCR; TCRdb's copy has only in-frame clones and leaves some out. V and J calls plus clone size are reproduced from that table; the DNA served to infer D and trimming. Of approximately 840,000 clones in the sample, about 96% were seen once.

V and J are TRBV10-3 and TRBJ1-1; D is unclear. Sequencing input: naive CD8+ T cells sorted from blood. This TCR was recovered from a man aged 25-40 years in good health. In DNA form, the CDR3 reads TGTGCCATCAGTGAGTCGGGAGGGAACACTGAAGCTTTCTTT. It is translated as CAISESGGNTEAFF.